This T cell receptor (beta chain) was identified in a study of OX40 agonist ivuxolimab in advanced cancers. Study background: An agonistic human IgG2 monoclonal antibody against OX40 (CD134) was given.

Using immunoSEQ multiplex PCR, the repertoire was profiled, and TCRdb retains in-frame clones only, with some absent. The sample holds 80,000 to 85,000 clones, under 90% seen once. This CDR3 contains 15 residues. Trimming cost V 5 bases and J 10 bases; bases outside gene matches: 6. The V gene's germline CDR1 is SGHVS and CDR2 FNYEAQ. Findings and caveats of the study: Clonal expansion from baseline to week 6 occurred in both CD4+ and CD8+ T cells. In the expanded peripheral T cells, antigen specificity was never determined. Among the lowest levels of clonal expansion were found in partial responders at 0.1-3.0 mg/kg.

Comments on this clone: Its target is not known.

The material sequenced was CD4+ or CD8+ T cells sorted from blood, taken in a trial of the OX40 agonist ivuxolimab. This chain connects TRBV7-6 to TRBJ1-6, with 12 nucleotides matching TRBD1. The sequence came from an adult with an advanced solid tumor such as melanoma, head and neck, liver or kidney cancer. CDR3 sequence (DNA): TGTGCCAGCAGCCGGGGACAGGGGGCCCGATCACCCCTCCACTTT. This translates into CASSRGQGARSPLHF.